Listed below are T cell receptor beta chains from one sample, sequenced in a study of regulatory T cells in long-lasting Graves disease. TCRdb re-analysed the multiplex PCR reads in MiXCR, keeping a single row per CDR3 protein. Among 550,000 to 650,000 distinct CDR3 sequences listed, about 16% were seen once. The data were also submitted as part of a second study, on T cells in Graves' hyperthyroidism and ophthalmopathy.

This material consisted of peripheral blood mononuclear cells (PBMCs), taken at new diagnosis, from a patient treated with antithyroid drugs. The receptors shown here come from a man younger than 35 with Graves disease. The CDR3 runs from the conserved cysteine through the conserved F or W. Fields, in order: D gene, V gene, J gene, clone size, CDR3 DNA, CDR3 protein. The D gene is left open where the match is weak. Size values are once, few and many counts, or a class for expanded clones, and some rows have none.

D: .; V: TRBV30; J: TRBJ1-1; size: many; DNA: TGTGCCTGGACCCCAGGAGTGAACACTGAAGCTTTCTTT; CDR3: CAWTPGVNTEAFF
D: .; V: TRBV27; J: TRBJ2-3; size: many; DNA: TGTGCCAGCAGTTTATTGGCCGAAGATACGCAGTATTTT; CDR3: CASSLLAEDTQYF
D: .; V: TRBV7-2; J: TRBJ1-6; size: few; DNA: TGTGCCAGCAGCTCCCGGGTCCATGGGCATAATTCACCCCTCCACTTT; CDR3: CASSSRVHGHNSPLHF
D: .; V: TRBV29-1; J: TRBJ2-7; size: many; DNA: TGCAGCGCCCGATCCGACAACGAGCAGTACTTC; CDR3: CSARSDNEQYF
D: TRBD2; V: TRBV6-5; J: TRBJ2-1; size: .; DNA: TGTGCCAGCAGTTCCAATCATCGGGGGGGGGGCAATGAGCAGTTCTTC; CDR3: CASSSNHRGGGNEQFF
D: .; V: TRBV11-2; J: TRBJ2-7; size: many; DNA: TGTGCCAGCAGCTTAGACGGCTTGCGCGAGCTGTCCTACGAGCAGTACTTC; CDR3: CASSLDGLRELSYEQYF
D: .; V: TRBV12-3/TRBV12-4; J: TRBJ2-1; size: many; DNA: TGTGCCAGCAGTCCCGAAGGGGAGCAGTTCTTC; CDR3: CASSPEGEQFF
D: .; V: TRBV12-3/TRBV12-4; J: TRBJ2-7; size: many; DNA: TGTGCCAGCAGTTTAACAGGCCTCTCCTACGAGCAGTACTTC; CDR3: CASSLTGLSYEQYF
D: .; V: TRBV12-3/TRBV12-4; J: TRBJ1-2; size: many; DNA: TGTGCCAGCAGTTTAGGGGGGGCCAACTATGGCTACACCTTC; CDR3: CASSLGGANYGYTF
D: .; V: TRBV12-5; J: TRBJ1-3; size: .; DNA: TGTGCTAGTGGTTTGATACAAGGAAACACCATATATTTT; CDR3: CASGLIQGNTIYF
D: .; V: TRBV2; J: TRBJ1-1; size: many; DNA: TGTGCCAGCAGGGGGGATTCGGTGGCTTTCTTT; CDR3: CASRGDSVAFF
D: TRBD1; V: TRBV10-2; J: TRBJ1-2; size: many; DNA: TGCGCCAGCAGTGACCCCGGACAGGGCGGGGGCTACACCTTC; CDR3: CASSDPGQGGGYTF
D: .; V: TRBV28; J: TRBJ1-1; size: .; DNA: TGTGCCAGCAGAGAAAGTATGGGGACTGAAGCTTTCTTT; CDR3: CASRESMGTEAFF
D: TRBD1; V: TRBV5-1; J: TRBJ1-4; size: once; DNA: TGCGTCAGCAGCTTGGCCCGGGACAGGGGGAGTCTTCGGGAAAAACTGTTTTTT; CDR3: CVSSLARDRGSLREKLFF
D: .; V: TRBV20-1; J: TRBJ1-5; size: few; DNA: TGCAGTGCTAGTCTCGGGACACGAGATCAGCCCCAGCATTTT; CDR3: CSASLGTRDQPQHF
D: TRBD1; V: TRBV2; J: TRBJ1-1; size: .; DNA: TGTGCCAGCAGTGAAGCCAGGACAGGGGGAAAGGCTGAAGCTTTCTTT; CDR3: CASSEARTGGKAEAFF
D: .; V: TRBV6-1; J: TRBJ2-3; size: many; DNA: TGTGCCAGCAGTGACTGGGCAGAATCAGATACGCAGTATTTT; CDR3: CASSDWAESDTQYF
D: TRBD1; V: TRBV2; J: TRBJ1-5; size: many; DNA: TGTGCCAGCAGGGCGGACAGGGGGCGCGCCCCCCAGCATTTT; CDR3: CASRADRGRAPQHF
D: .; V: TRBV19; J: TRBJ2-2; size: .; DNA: TGTGCCAGTAGTATTCCGTGGGCGAACACCGGGGAGCTGTTTTTT; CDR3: CASSIPWANTGELFF
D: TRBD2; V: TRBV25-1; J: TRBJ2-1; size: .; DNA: TGTGCCAGTGGAGGGGCTAGCGGTAATGAGCAGTTCTTC; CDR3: CASGGASGNEQFF
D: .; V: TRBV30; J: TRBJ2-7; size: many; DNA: TGTGCCTGGAGTTCGGTGGGAACCTACGAGCAGTACTTC; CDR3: CAWSSVGTYEQYF
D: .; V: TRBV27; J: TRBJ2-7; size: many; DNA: TGTGCCAGCAGTTTTGTCAGGTCGGAGGAGCAGTACTTC; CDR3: CASSFVRSEEQYF
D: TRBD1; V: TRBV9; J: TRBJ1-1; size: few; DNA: TGTGCCAGCAGCAGTGCCGGGACAGGGGGAGCTGAAGCTTTCTTT; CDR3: CASSSAGTGGAEAFF